This T cell receptor beta chain was captured in a study of response to subunit inactivated influenza vaccine. General study findings and limits: It was suggested by the authors that few new T cells are recruited by each seasonal influenza vaccination.

TCRdb reanalysed the RT-PCR reads using MiXCR and keeps one entry per CDR3 protein. The table includes about 830,000 distinct CDR3 sequences, around 18% detected once. The V gene's germline CDR1 is MNHNS and CDR2 SASEGT. The CDR3 is 15 amino acids. V gave up 5 bases and J gave up 1 base, with 14 bases separating them. This clonotype occurred many times. The antigen remains undetermined. The material was PBMCs from blood, obtained about 5 days after vaccination. This TCR derives from a man aged 45-60 years who received an inactivated influenza vaccine. This chain links TRBV6-1 with TRBJ1-1, with D tentatively TRBD1 (5 bases). The CDR3 sequence is CASSSRSGGNTEAFF. The CDR3 bases are TGTGCCAGCAGTAGTAGGTCGGGGGGGAACACTGAAGCTTTCTTT.